The 30 T cell receptor beta chains in this list originate from one sample, sequenced in a study of shared clonotypes between healthy human individuals (TCRdb year 2020). Library method: the immunoSEQ multiplex PCR assay. Entries here come from immuneACCESS through TCRdb and include only in-frame sequences with V and J called. Some clones fail to appear in such tables; in the studies checked, an unresolved V gene covers under half of the shortfall, and the cause of the remainder is unknown. The sample data list approximately 2.3 million clones, and 80% to 95% of these were observed just once. Together, the top ten hold 0.39% of the sample. The sample comprised naive CD4+ T cells from PBMCs. The cell subset or site label corresponds to: CD45RA+ positively selected. Receptor source: a man younger than 35 in good health. Some clones in this sample may be carry-over from other donors' samples.

The V gene is TRBV5-1, the J gene TRBJ1-3; 8 positions match TRBD1. This CDR3 has 17 residues. Per the germline V gene, CDR1 is SGHRS and CDR2 is YFSETQ. After removal of 3 bases from V and 0 bases from J, the junction contained 8 bases not matched to a gene. As DNA, the CDR3 is TGCGCCAGCAGCTCCCTGACAGGGGAAAGCTCTGGAAACACCATATATTTT. Translated, it gives CASSSLTGESSGNTIYF.

The chain has TRBV28 and TRBJ2-7; 8 bases are a match to TRBD1. The V and J ends lost 5 bases and 6 bases, in that order; junction bases with no gene match: 9. The germline gives CDR1 MDHEN, CDR2 SYDVKM. There are 14 residues in the CDR3. The CDR3 loop is CASSTPGQVIEQYF. CDR3 DNA sequence: TGTGCCAGCAGTACCCCGGGACAGGTGATCGAGCAGTACTTC.

The V gene is TRBV25-1, the J gene TRBJ2-2; D uncertain. This CDR3 comprises 15 residues. Looked up from germline, CDR1 is MGHDK and CDR2 is SYGVNS. Trimming took off 5 bases at V and 3 bases at J, with 13 bases between the two ends. CDR3 amino acids: CASSFLDRDTGELFF. The DNA of the CDR3 is TGTGCCAGCAGTTTTCTCGACCGCGACACCGGGGAGCTGTTTTTT.

The gene calls are TRBV4-2 and TRBJ2-7; the D is unclear. This CDR3 has 14 amino acids. From germline, CDR1 is LGHNA and CDR2 YNFKEQ. The V end lost 4 bases, the J end lost 8 bases, and 18 bases lay between the germline ends. The CDR3 DNA is TGTGCCAGCAGCCGAGAGTCTGCGGCTGGGCAGCAGTACTTC. It codes for CASSRESAAGQQYF.

V gene TRBV2 combines with J gene TRBJ1-5; no reliable D call. This CDR3 contains 14 residues. Trimming pared 5 bases from V and 0 bases from J, leaving 8 bases between. The V gene's germline CDR1 is SNHLY and CDR2 FYNNEI. The CDR3 coding sequence is TGTGCCAGCAGTAAACTGGATAGCAATCAGCCCCAGCATTTT. The encoded protein is CASSKLDSNQPQHF.

J is TRBJ2-5 and V is TRBV7-9; D is possibly TRBD2 (5 bases). The V and J ends lost 2 bases and 5 bases respectively, with 12 bases between them. The CDR3 is 14 residues long. Germline V gene lookup returns CDR1 SEHNR and CDR2 FQNEAQ (reference sequence). The CDR3 loop is CASSLFSGSETQYF. CDR3 in DNA: TGTGCCAGCAGCTTATTTAGTGGGAGTGAGACCCAGTACTTC.

V is TRBV2 and J is TRBJ2-7; a possible D gene is TRBD2 (5 bases). The CDR3 loop spans 15 amino acids. The ends were cut back, 6 bases at V and 6 bases at J, with 21 bases in the middle. Germline CDR1 and CDR2: SNHLY and FYNNEI. The CDR3 nucleotides read TGTGCCAGCAGGACCGGGATCCCCGGCGGAGGCGAGCAGTACTTC. Translation: CASRTGIPGGGEQYF.

The chain recombines TRBV7-2 with TRBJ1-5; the match to TRBD1 covers 7 bases. The CDR3 is 17 amino acids. Germline V gives CDR1 SGHTA, CDR2 FQGNSA. V dropped 0 bases and J dropped 5; count of bases not matched to a gene: 10. The CDR3 DNA reads as TGTGCCAGCAGCTTAGCGATAGGGACAGAAGCCGATCAGCCCCAGCATTTT. Amino acids: CASSLAIGTEADQPQHF.

This clone has only one observation. A read error may account for a junction end that differs from germline. V gene TRBV19 combines with J gene TRBJ1-4; the D is unclear. This CDR3 contains 14 residues. Germline V gives CDR1 LNHDA, CDR2 SQIVND (reference sequence). Written as DNA, the CDR3 is TGTGCCAGTAGTCTAGAAGCAACTAATGAAAAACTGTTTTTT. Amino acids: CASSLEATNEKLFF.

The V gene is TRBV5-1, the J gene TRBJ1-3; D gene uncertain. The CDR3 extends over 14 amino acids. V was clipped by 4 bases and J by 1 base, with 9 bases between them. The V gene's germline CDR1 is SGHRS and CDR2 YFSETQ. CDR3 DNA sequence: TGCGCCAGCAGCGTTGAGGGTTCTGGAAACACCATATATTTT. As protein: CASSVEGSGNTIYF.

The chain is built from TRBV6-5 and TRBJ1-2; D may be TRBD1 (6 bases). V lost 3 bases and J lost 4, with 18 bases in between. Germline values: CDR1 MNHEY, CDR2 SVGAGI. CDR3 size: 16 residues. The CDR3 DNA reads TGTGCCAGCAGTTATGGAGCCTTAGGGGGGGGCTATGGCTACACCTTC. As protein: CASSYGALGGGYGYTF.

The chain couples TRBV28 to TRBJ1-4, with D maybe TRBD1 (5 bases). V was shortened by 5 bases and J by 8 bases, with 18 bases between the two germline ends. The germline V gene encodes CDR1 MDHEN and CDR2 SYDVKM. The CDR3 consists of 15 residues. DNA for the CDR3: TGTGCCAGCAGTACCCCCAGGGTGATGGTGGAAAAACTGTTTTTT. It encodes CASSTPRVMVEKLFF.

The chain couples TRBV29-1 to TRBJ1-4; D is undetermined. Germline V CDR1 and CDR2: SQVTM, ANQGSEA. V gave up 7 bases and J gave up 3 bases, with 12 bases separating them. This CDR3 contains 13 residues. In DNA form, the CDR3 reads TGCAGCGGGGGTCAGGACCCTAATGAAAAACTGTTTTTT. Translated: CSGGQDPNEKLFF.

Comments on this clone: Other DNA sequences in the sample encode the same CDR3. This chain joins TRBV27 and TRBJ1-1; no firm D call. Germline V lookup: CDR1 MNHEY, CDR2 SMNVEV (reference sequence). The germline V and J ends were trimmed by 3 bases and 4 bases, with 9 bases remaining between them. This CDR3 is 13 amino acids long. The CDR3 sequence is CASSFRPGTEAFF. The CDR3 coding sequence is TGTGCCAGCAGTTTTAGGCCTGGCACTGAAGCTTTCTTT.

The rearrangement joins TRBV19 to TRBJ1-2; perhaps TRBD1 as D (5 bases). The ends were cut back, 9 bases at V and 7 bases at J, with 33 bases in the middle. The CDR3 runs 18 residues. Germline-derived CDR1 and CDR2 are LNHDA and SQIVND (reference sequence). CDR3 sequence: CASQRWVAGKSVSGGYTF. CDR3 DNA sequence: TGTGCCAGCCAACGGTGGGTGGCAGGGAAATCAGTTAGTGGTGGCTACACCTTC.

The chain recombines TRBV11-2 with TRBJ2-3, with D possibly called TRBD1 or TRBD2 (7 bases each). The CDR3 is 16 residues long. The germline CDR1 and CDR2 sequences are SGHAT and FQNNGV. V was clipped by 5 bases and J by 2 bases, with 17 bases between them. CDR3 nucleotide sequence: TGTGCCAGCAGCACCCTCAGGGGGGGGATCACAGATACGCAGTATTTT. This sequence encodes CASSTLRGGITDTQYF.

V and J are TRBV4-2 and TRBJ2-3, with 9 bases aligning to TRBD2. Per the germline V gene, CDR1 is LGHNA and CDR2 is YNFKEQ. CDR3 length: 17 residues. The trim removed 2 bases at V and 0 bases at J, leaving 6 bases unmatched. CDR3 loop: CASSQPLAGPSTDTQYF. In DNA form, the CDR3 reads TGTGCCAGCAGCCAACCCCTAGCGGGACCTAGCACAGATACGCAGTATTTT.

Worth noting for this clone: Distinct nucleotide sequences in the sample also encode this CDR3. The J gene is TRBJ1-2, the V gene TRBV28, with D possibly being TRBD1 (5 bases). The CDR3 extends over 13 amino acids. The V and J ends lost 6 bases and 5 bases respectively, with 13 bases between them. CDR1 MDHEN and CDR2 SYDVKM come from the germline V gene. The CDR3 nucleotides read TGTGCCAGCAGCCTTGGGAGGGGATATGGCTACACCTTC. This sequence encodes CASSLGRGYGYTF.

The rearrangement uses TRBV6-1 and TRBJ1-5; TRBD1 is a possible D gene (6 bases). The CDR3 has 13 residues. Per germline, CDR1 MNHNS and CDR2 SASEGT. Deletions cut 6 bases from V and 7 bases from J, with 13 bases between. The CDR3 DNA is TGTGCCAGCAGGCCCCCAGGGGAACAGCCCCAGCATTTT. Amino acids: CASRPPGEQPQHF.

A word on this clone: This sample also contains other DNA sequences that code for the same CDR3. The chain is built from TRBV30 and TRBJ1-2; 7 bases match TRBD1. The J segment lost 5 bases and the V segment lost 2 bases, leaving 5 bases of the junction unmatched. Germline V gene data show CDR1 as GTSNPN and CDR2 as SVGIG (reference sequence). The CDR3 totals 13 residues. The CDR3 spells CAWSPDRAYGYTF. CDR3 sequence (DNA): TGTGCCTGGAGTCCCGACAGGGCTTATGGCTACACCTTC.

The chain has TRBV7-8 and TRBJ2-5; 9 positions match TRBD2. V dropped 6 bases and J dropped 7; count of bases not matched to a gene: 12. The CDR3 contains 15 residues. The germline CDR1 and CDR2 sequences are SGHVS and FQNEAQ. CDR3 protein: CASRQREAPFGTQYF. DNA of the CDR3: TGTGCCAGCAGACAGCGGGAGGCCCCATTCGGGACCCAGTACTTC. Looking up the rest from reference TRBV7-8 and TRBJ2-5 gives the full variable domain: GAGVSQSPRYKVAKRGQDVALRCDPISGHVSLFWYQQALGQGPEFLTYFQNEAQLDKSGLPSDRFFAERPEGSVSTLKIQRTQQEDSAVYLCASRQREAPFGTQYFGPGTRLLVL.

J is TRBJ2-5 and V is TRBV19, with D possibly being TRBD1 or TRBD2 (5 bases each). Germline V CDR1 and CDR2: LNHDA, SQIVND (reference sequence). Trimming shortened V by 5 bases and J by 3 bases, and 16 bases separated the two germline ends. The CDR3 loop spans 15 amino acids. CDR3 in DNA: TGTGCCAGTAGTCCAAACGGGGCTGGGGAAGAGACCCAGTACTTC. Encoded protein: CASSPNGAGEETQYF.

The chain has TRBV27 and TRBJ2-7; 8 nucleotides match TRBD1. J lost 2 bases, V lost 3 bases, and 15 bases had no gene match. Germline loops: CDR1 MNHEY, CDR2 SMNVEV (reference sequence). The CDR3 contains 18 residues. The CDR3 sequence is CASSFGQGASYGPYEQYF. CDR3 nucleotide sequence: TGTGCCAGCAGTTTCGGCCAGGGGGCTAGCTACGGCCCCTACGAGCAGTACTTC.

The chain couples TRBV6-5 to TRBJ2-2, with 7 bases lining up with TRBD1. With 2 bases clipped from V and 4 bases from J, the junction kept 7 bases outside the gene matches. The CDR3 is 16 amino acids. Germline values: CDR1 MNHEY, CDR2 SVGAGI. The CDR3 DNA follows: TGTGCCAGCAGTTACGAGGGGGCGCGTCGCACCGGGGAGCTGTTTTTT. This gives the protein CASSYEGARRTGELFF.

The chain couples TRBV18 to TRBJ2-5, with a tentative D call TRBD1 (5 bases). This CDR3 comprises 14 residues. V shed 6 bases and J shed 0 bases, with 11 bases lying between them. The germline V gene encodes CDR1 KGHSH and CDR2 LQKENI. The CDR3 coding sequence is TGTGCCAGCTCTGCAGACAGCTACCAAGAGACCCAGTACTTC. It encodes CASSADSYQETQYF.

This chain connects TRBV10-1 to TRBJ2-2, with D uncertain. In germline, CDR1 is WNHNN, CDR2 SYGVQD (reference sequence). The V and J ends lost 0 bases and 9 bases respectively, with 8 bases between them. The CDR3 extends over 13 amino acids. For the CDR3, the DNA is TGCGCCAGCAGTGAGTCCCTTACCAGGGAGCTGTTTTTT. It codes for CASSESLTRELFF.

V is TRBV29-1 and J is TRBJ2-7, with TRBD2 as a possible D gene (5 bases). This CDR3 spans 13 amino acids. Trimming left V 4 bases short and J 3 bases short, with 13 bases between. Germline-derived CDR1 and CDR2 are SQVTM and ANQGSEA. CDR3: CSVVPPGYYEQYF. The CDR3 DNA sequence: TGCAGCGTTGTTCCCCCGGGGTACTACGAGCAGTACTTC.

This clone was seen a handful of times. The chain couples TRBV7-9 to TRBJ1-2; no definite D call. Between the trimmed V and J ends, which lost 7 bases and 1 base, there was a span of 13 bases. Germline assignment: CDR1 SEHNR and CDR2 FQNEAQ (reference sequence). There are 14 residues in the CDR3. CDR3 residues: CASTSNQINYGYTF. DNA for the CDR3: TGTGCCAGCACATCAAACCAGATTAACTATGGCTACACCTTC.

The CDR3 spells CAISELRSGANVLTF. The CDR3 DNA is TGTGCCATCAGTGAGTTGAGGTCTGGGGCCAACGTCCTGACTTTC. This chain uses TRBV10-3 with TRBJ2-6; D gene unclear. Germline lookup yields CDR1 ENHRY and CDR2 SYGVKD. This CDR3 region has 15 residues. Trimming took off 1 base at V and 1 base at J, with 5 bases between the two ends.

The V call is TRBV11-1, the J call TRBJ1-3; D might be TRBD1 (5 bases). Trimming removed 5 bases from V and 0 bases from J, with 11 bases in between. From germline, CDR1 is SGHAT and CDR2 FQDESV (reference sequence). CDR3 length equals 15 residues. CDR3 loop: CASSPQGSSGNTIYF. The CDR3 DNA sequence: TGTGCCAGCAGCCCCCAGGGCTCCTCTGGAAACACCATATATTTT.